The present entry profiles one T cell receptor (beta chain) with its context. Trimming removed 4 bases from V and 3 bases from J, with 14 bases in between. This CDR3 spans 15 amino acids. This entry comes from a study of T cell changes during pregnancy in multiple sclerosis. Measured with immunoSEQ multiplex PCR; TCRdb has only the in-frame clones, and not every one. This sample has approximately 90,000 clones, with approximately 92% found just once. This sequence joins TRBV5-3 and TRBJ1-5, with D perhaps matching TRBD1 (6 bases). TRBV5-3 is identified as an open reading frame with a role that is uncertain. The sample consisted of peripheral blood, taken after pregnancy. The sequence was collected from a female donor with multiple sclerosis, enrolled in a pregnancy study. The DNA for the CDR3 is TGTGCCAGAAGCGGAAGAGGACAGCCCAATCAGCCCCAGCATTTT. Translation gives CARSGRGQPNQPQHF.